The entry that follows covers one T cell receptor (beta chain) sequence. Antigen specificity is unknown. CDR3 length equals 14 residues. V lost 5 bases, J lost 6 bases, and 4 bases stayed unmatched. CDR1 LNHNV and CDR2 YYDKDF come from the germline V gene (reference sequence). The data were obtained in a study of shared clonotypes between healthy human individuals. Whole-study findings and limits: A small donor pool kept down the genetic and exposure-history diversity that was represented.

Original analysis: Owing to the provision of junction-only sequences devoid of quality scores by immunoSEQ, filtering differed. This table comes from immunoSEQ multiplex PCR, and its TCRdb copy is limited to in-frame clones, with some not included. Clone size and the V and J calls come from that table; the DNA yielded D and trimming. The sample shows roughly 1,600,000 clones, around 98.5% of them seen only once. The receptor was isolated from a man aged 25-45 years in good health. The rearrangement joins TRBV15 to TRBJ2-1; 10 bases fit TRBD1. Sequenced material: naive CD4+ T cells sorted from blood. The subset denotes: CD45RA+ positively selected. CDR3 nucleotide sequence: TGTGCCACCAGCCCTCGGACAGGGGGCAATGAGCAGTTCTTC. This sequence encodes CATSPRTGGNEQFF.